This TCR beta chain is from a study of response to subunit inactivated influenza vaccine. TCRdb analysed the RT-PCR reads with MiXCR anew, one entry per CDR3 protein. In the table there are about 650,000 distinct CDR3 sequences, about a sixth of which are singletons. The germline V gene encodes CDR1 SGHAT and CDR2 FQDESV (reference sequence). Germline trimming cut 9 bases from V and 4 bases from J; bases unmatched to any gene: 12. CDR3 length: 17 amino acids. This sequence joins TRBV11-1 and TRBJ2-6; 10 bases map to TRBD1. The clonotype originates from a man aged 50-59 years who received an inactivated influenza vaccine. The specimen was PBMCs from blood, collected about 11 days after vaccination. The CDR3 protein is CASQPGTGESGANVLTF. The CDR3, as DNA: TGTGCCAGTCAGCCCGGGACAGGGGAATCCGGGGCCAACGTCCTGACTTTC.